These T cell receptor beta chains were read from a single sample in a study of blood T cell repertoires in COVID-19. Some clones are missing from TCRdb's copy, which holds only in-frame ones; the method was immunoSEQ multiplex PCR. The top ten clones hold over 3% of a sample with about 230,000 clones, about 90% of them seen once. Sequencing was carried out using PBMCs or T cells enriched from blood (not recorded which). The receptors were gathered from a woman aged 45-65 years in a cohort exposed to, infected with or recovered from COVID-19 (not recorded which). The CDR3 runs from the conserved cysteine through the conserved F or W. The D gene is left open where the match is weak. The size of a clone is reported for some rows only, either as once, few or many, or as a class for expanded clones.

>TRBJ2-5|TRBV11-1|-|14|-
TGTGCCAGCAGCTTAGTTCGCGGATCGCAGACCCAGTACTTC
CASSLVRGSQTQYF
>TRBJ1-1|TRBV7-6|-|13|-
TGTGCCAGCAGCTCGAGGTCGAACACTGAAGCTTTCTTT
CASSSRSNTEAFF
>TRBJ2-6|TRBV29-1|-|14|few
TGCAGCGTTAAACAGAGCTCTGGGGCCAACGTCCTGACTTTC
CSVKQSSGANVLTF
>TRBJ1-2|TRBV3-1/TRBV3-2|-|14|-
TGTGCCAGCAGCTTAACCCGGGGTCGGGATGGCTACACCTTC
CASSLTRGRDGYTF
>TRBJ1-2|TRBV3-1/TRBV3-2|-|12|-
TGTGCCAGCAGCCTACGAGGAGGTGGCTACACCTTC
CASSLRGGGYTF
>TRBJ2-1|TRBV5-5|-|13|-
TGTGCCAGCAGCTTTGGGCCCTACAATGAGCAGTTCTTC
CASSFGPYNEQFF
>TRBJ2-5|TRBV7-9|-|14|-
TGTGCCAGCAGCGTAGGGACTCTCGGAGAGACCCAGTACTTC
CASSVGTLGETQYF
>TRBJ1-1|TRBV3-1/TRBV3-2|-|16|-
TGTGCCAGCAGCCAAATGTCGCGGGTACTGAACACTGAAGCTTTCTTT
CASSQMSRVLNTEAFF
>TRBJ1-2|TRBV5-4|-|15|-
TGTGCCAGCAGCTCTTTGGGCAGGGCTAACTATGGCTACACCTTC
CASSSLGRANYGYTF
>TRBJ2-2|TRBV5-4|-|13|once
TGTGCCAGCAGCCCCTGGCCCGCCGGGGAGCTGTTTTTT
CASSPWPAGELFF
>TRBJ1-1|TRBV19|-|14|-
TGTGCCAGTAGTAGCGGGACCCCCGGGACTGAAGCTTTCTTT
CASSSGTPGTEAFF
>TRBJ2-3|TRBV5-1|TRBD2|16|-
TGCGCCAGCAGCCTACCCGGGGCTAGCGGGGGAGATACGCAGTATTTT
CASSLPGASGGDTQYF
>TRBJ2-3|TRBV6-5|TRBD2|13|few
TGTGCCAGCAGGCGCGGGGGGACAGATACGCAGTATTTT
CASRRGGTDTQYF
>TRBJ1-4|TRBV5-1|-|14|-
TGCGCCAGCAGCCCCGGGACACCTAATGAAAAACTGTTTTTT
CASSPGTPNEKLFF
>TRBJ2-7|TRBV30|-|15|-
TGTGCCTGGAGTCGTAGCCCCGGATACCTTTACGAGCAGTACTTC
CAWSRSPGYLYEQYF
>TRBJ2-3|TRBV7-2|TRBD1|16|-
TGTGCCAGCAGCTTCCGGGACAGGGGGCTCACAGATACGCAGTATTTT
CASSFRDRGLTDTQYF
>TRBJ1-1|TRBV7-9|-|12|-
TGTGCCAGCAGCTCGAGGGTCTCTGAAGCTTTCTTT
CASSSRVSEAFF
>TRBJ1-1|TRBV5-6|TRBD1|15|-
TGTGCCAGCAGCTCTGGCAGGACAGGCAACACTGAAGCTTTCTTT
CASSSGRTGNTEAFF
>TRBJ2-7|TRBV5-6|TRBD1|16|-
TGTGCCAGCAGCTTGGCCATGGGACAGGGCTCCTACGAGCAGTACTTC
CASSLAMGQGSYEQYF
>TRBJ2-7|TRBV11-2|-|13|-
TGTGCCAGCAGCTTCGGGGGACCCTACGAGCAGTACTTC
CASSFGGPYEQYF
>TRBJ1-5|TRBV16|-|15|few
TGTGCCAGCAGCGAGCAGGCTGTGAATGGGGGGGCCCAGCATTTT
CASSEQAVNGGAQHF
>TRBJ2-3|TRBV4-3|-|14|once
TGCGCCAGCAGCCAAGTTACGGGAAGAGATACGCAGTATTTT
CASSQVTGRDTQYF
>TRBJ2-5|TRBV11-2|TRBD2|15|-
TGTGCCAGCAGCTTCGGACTAGCGGAGCTAGAGACCCAGTACTTC
CASSFGLAELETQYF
>TRBJ2-7|TRBV6-5|TRBD2|14|-
TGTGCCAGCAGCAGACTAGCGGGGTCCTACGAGCAGTACTTC
CASSRLAGSYEQYF
>TRBJ1-1|TRBV11-2|-|14|-
TGTGCCAGCAGCTTAGATGGACAGTACACTGAAGCTTTCTTT
CASSLDGQYTEAFF
>TRBJ2-3|TRBV7-2|-|15|-
TGTGCCAGCAGCACACTAGCTACTCGTTCAGATACGCAGTATTTT
CASSTLATRSDTQYF